Below are 25 T cell receptor beta chains sequenced from a single sample in a study of cytomegalovirus exposure and HLA in healthy donors. PCR amplification relied on 60 Vbeta primers (plus 13 Jbeta primers). Assay: immunoSEQ multiplex PCR; the TCRdb copy retains only in-frame clones and omits some. This table holds over 100,000 clones, around 84% found once. Input material: PBMCs. The receptor set was obtained from a woman between 18 and 29 years old in good health and CMV-seropositive.

This chain connects TRBV30 to TRBJ2-1; 7 nucleotides agree with TRBD2. The CDR3 runs to 14 residues. Germline loops: CDR1 GTSNPN, CDR2 SVGIG (reference sequence). Trimming removed 5 bases from V and 1 base from J; junction bases left unmatched: 5. Here the CDR3 reads CAWAFSGSYNEQFF. The CDR3, as DNA: TGTGCCTGGGCTTTTAGCGGGTCCTACAATGAGCAGTTCTTC.

The chain recombines TRBV20-1 with TRBJ2-7; D possibly corresponds to TRBD1 (6 bases). Trimming shortened V by 5 bases and J by 2 bases, and 7 bases separated the two germline ends. This CDR3 comprises 11 residues. Germline V gene lookup returns CDR1 DFQATT and CDR2 SNEGSKA (reference sequence). The CDR3 region is CSAGTTYEQYF. CDR3 sequence (DNA): TGCAGTGCTGGGACAACCTACGAGCAGTACTTC.

This clone was seen a single time. The chain combines TRBV5-6 with TRBJ2-3, with 8 nucleotides matching TRBD1. With 3 bases clipped from V and 5 bases from J, the junction kept 5 bases outside the gene matches. Per germline, CDR1 SGHDT and CDR2 YYEEEE. The CDR3 covers 14 residues. CDR3 in amino acids: CASSWTGQLDTQYF. The CDR3 DNA is TGTGCCAGCAGCTGGACAGGGCAATTAGATACGCAGTATTTT. Combining the CDR3 with reference TRBV5-6 and TRBJ2-3 gives the whole variable domain DAGVTQSPTHLIKTRGQQVTLRCSPKSGHDTVSWYQQALGQGPQFIFQYYEEEERQRGNFPDRFSGHQFPNYSSELNVNALLLGDSALYLCASSWTGQLDTQYFGPGTRLTVL.

The chain links TRBV5-1 to TRBJ2-3, with 12 bases aligning to TRBD2. With V trimmed by 9 bases and J by 0 bases, 5 bases remained unmatched. Germline V CDR1 and CDR2: SGHRS, YFSETQ. This CDR3 has 15 amino acids. The CDR3 coding sequence is TGCGCCACAGGACTAGCGGGACTTAGCACAGATACGCAGTATTTT. It is translated as CATGLAGLSTDTQYF.

V and J are TRBV5-1 and TRBJ2-1; D possibly corresponds to TRBD1 (5 bases). Germline V gene lookup returns CDR1 SGHRS and CDR2 YFSETQ. Trimming removed 1 base from V and 6 bases from J, with 14 bases in between. The CDR3 consists of 15 residues. CDR3 in DNA: TGCGCCAGCAGCTTGAAAAAGGGGTCTTTCAATGAGCAGTTCTTC. Translating gives CASSLKKGSFNEQFF. Full variable domain (missing parts from reference TRBV5-1 and TRBJ2-1): KAGVTQTPRYLIKTRGQQVTLSCSPISGHRSVSWYQQTPGQGLQFLFEYFSETQRNKGNFPGRFSGRQFSNSRSEMNVSTLELGDSALYLCASSLKKGSFNEQFFGPGTRLTVL.

CDR3: CASSAGDREYNEQFF. CDR3 bases: TGCGCCAGCAGCGCCGGGGACAGGGAGTACAATGAGCAGTTCTTC. This rearrangement joins TRBV5-1 to TRBJ2-1; 9 nucleotides align to TRBD1. CDR3 length: 15 residues. Germline CDR1 reads SGHRS; CDR2 reads YFSETQ. Unmatched junction bases numbered 6, after V lost 4 bases and J lost 4 bases.

V and J are TRBV9 and TRBJ2-2; D is possibly TRBD1 (6 bases). The germline gives CDR1 SGDLS, CDR2 YYNGEE. The CDR3 totals 13 residues. V lost 3 bases, J lost 7 bases, and 10 bases lay in between. CDR3 sequence reads: CASSAGADGELFF. CDR3 coding DNA: TGTGCCAGCAGCGCAGGGGCGGACGGGGAGCTGTTTTTT.

This clone has a handful of counts. The chain couples TRBV11-2 to TRBJ2-7; D is perhaps TRBD2 (5 bases). Germline V gene sequence: CDR1 SGHAT, CDR2 FQNNGV. Trimming pared 5 bases from V and 0 bases from J, leaving 8 bases between. This CDR3 comprises 13 residues. CDR3 sequence: CASSGGISYEQYF. The CDR3 DNA sequence: TGTGCCAGCAGCGGAGGCATCTCCTACGAGCAGTACTTC.

The chain links TRBV7-9 to TRBJ1-2; TRBD1 is a possible D gene (6 bases). Germline-derived CDR1 and CDR2 are SEHNR and FQNEAQ (reference sequence). The CDR3 contains 14 residues. Trimming took off 4 bases at V and 5 bases at J, with 14 bases between the two ends. For the CDR3, the DNA is TGTGCCAGCAGCTACAACAGGGATAATTATGGCTACACCTTC. Amino acids: CASSYNRDNYGYTF.

The rearrangement links TRBV9 to TRBJ1-2; tentative D call: TRBD1 (5 bases). The length of the CDR3 is 16 residues. Trimming removed 2 bases from V and 5 bases from J, with 19 bases in between. Germline V CDR1 and CDR2: SGDLS, YYNGEE. The CDR3 nucleotides are TGTGCCAGCAGCGTCCCCTTTAGTGGGGGGTTTTATGGCTACACCTTC. This codes for CASSVPFSGGFYGYTF.

The rearrangement uses TRBV19 and TRBJ1-6; D remains unclear. Germline CDR1 LNHDA, CDR2 SQIVND (reference sequence). Trimming removed 2 bases from V and 9 bases from J, with 8 bases in between. The CDR3 extends over 13 amino acids. CDR3 sequence: CASSILGSSPLHF. CDR3 bases: TGTGCCAGTAGTATACTCGGGAGTTCACCCCTCCACTTT.

The V and J genes are TRBV4-2 and TRBJ2-3, with D maybe TRBD2 (5 bases). In germline, CDR1 is LGHNA, CDR2 YNFKEQ. The CDR3 has 16 residues. Between the trimmed V and J ends, which lost 0 bases and 2 bases, there was a span of 12 bases. DNA for the CDR3: TGTGCCAGCAGCCAAGACCCCAGCGGTATCACAGATACGCAGTATTTT. It specifies CASSQDPSGITDTQYF.

This clone was picked up one time. The V call is TRBV7-3, the J call TRBJ2-1, with D maybe TRBD2 (7 bases). V gave up 5 bases and J gave up 4 bases, with 15 bases separating them. There are 15 residues in the CDR3. Germline V gene data show CDR1 as SGHTA and CDR2 as FQGTGA. CDR3 nucleotide sequence: TGTGCCAGCAGCGGGGAGGGGGGGAATTACAATGAGCAGTTCTTC. Translation: CASSGEGGNYNEQFF.

The chain is built from TRBV6-1 and TRBJ1-5; 11 bases map to TRBD1. Germline assignment: CDR1 MNHNS and CDR2 SASEGT. This CDR3 contains 15 residues. The J segment lost 4 bases and the V segment lost 5 bases, leaving 4 bases of the junction unmatched. The CDR3 reads CASSFGQGANQPQHF. The CDR3 DNA is TGTGCCAGCAGTTTCGGACAGGGGGCGAATCAGCCCCAGCATTTT.

J is TRBJ1-3 and V is TRBV21-1. TRBV21-1 is assigned pseudogene status. The CDR3 totals 14 residues. CDR3 in DNA: TGTGCCAGCAGCGATTGCCTGGGGGGAAACGCCATATATTTT. The encoded protein is CASSDCLGGNAIYF.

This chain joins TRBV10-3 and TRBJ2-7; D is unclear. The CDR3 is 12 residues long. Germline V gives CDR1 ENHRY, CDR2 SYGVKD. V lost 3 bases to trimming and J lost 2 bases, with 5 bases between them. In DNA, the CDR3 is TGTGCCATCAGTGAATCTGCCTACGAGCAGTACTTC. Translated: CAISESAYEQYF.

The chain couples TRBV27 to TRBJ1-1, with a tentative D call TRBD1 (6 bases). Trimming stripped 3 bases from V and 1 base from J, with 6 bases between. Germline V gives CDR1 MNHEY, CDR2 SMNVEV (reference sequence). This CDR3 is 13 amino acids long. The CDR3 region is CASSLDRNTEAFF. CDR3 DNA sequence: TGTGCCAGCAGTTTGGACAGGAACACTGAAGCTTTCTTT.

For the CDR3, the DNA is TGTGCCAGCAGCTCGGGACACCTCACTGAAGCTTTCTTT. It translates to CASSSGHLTEAFF. V gene TRBV9 combines with J gene TRBJ1-1; possibly TRBD1 for D (6 bases). Trimming stripped 4 bases from V and 4 bases from J, with 11 bases between. The CDR3 has 13 residues. Germline CDR1 is SGDLS and CDR2 is YYNGEE.

This chain links TRBV12-5 with TRBJ1-4; TRBD1 is a possible D gene (6 bases). The CDR3 is made up of 14 amino acids. Trimming removed 7 bases from V and 8 bases from J, with 17 bases in between. Per the germline V gene, CDR1 is LGHNT and CDR2 is FRNRAP. The CDR3: CASALQGRGEKLFF. The DNA of the CDR3 is TGTGCTAGTGCCCTCCAGGGGAGAGGCGAAAAACTGTTTTTT. Filled out from reference TRBV12-5 and TRBJ1-4, the complete variable domain reads DARVTQTPRHKVTEMGQEVTMRCQPILGHNTVFWYRQTMMQGLELLAYFRNRAPLDDSGMPKDRFSAEMPDATLATLKIQPSEPRDSAVYFCASALQGRGEKLFFGSGTQLSVL.

This chain links TRBV15 with TRBJ1-5; TRBD1 might be the D (5 bases). The CDR3 covers 14 residues. Germline V gives CDR1 LNHNV, CDR2 YYDKDF (reference sequence). Trimming cost V 11 bases and J 1 base, with 15 bases left between them. The CDR3 sequence: CAAEKGVSNQPQHF. CDR3 nucleotide sequence: TGTGCCGCCGAGAAAGGGGTGAGCAATCAGCCCCAGCATTTT.

This chain links TRBV4-1 with TRBJ2-1; 8 bases map to TRBD2. Looked up from germline, CDR1 is MGHRA and CDR2 is YSYEKL. J was trimmed by 4 bases and V by 6 bases; bases with no gene match: 5. The CDR3 consists of 14 residues. This CDR3 is CASRRAGDYNEQFF. CDR3 in DNA: TGCGCCAGCAGAAGAGCGGGGGATTACAATGAGCAGTTCTTC.

The DNA of the CDR3 is TGTGCCAGCAGTTACTCCACTGGAGGATCACCCCTCCACTTT. Translation gives CASSYSTGGSPLHF. This chain connects TRBV6-5 to TRBJ1-6, with D unresolved. Germline CDR1 and CDR2: MNHEY and SVGAGI. V gave up 0 bases and J gave up 10 bases, with 10 bases separating them. CDR3 length: 14 residues.

The chain has TRBV9 and TRBJ2-5; D remains unclear. CDR3 length equals 14 residues. Trimming took 4 bases from V and 1 from J, leaving 11 bases between them. Germline V gene lookup returns CDR1 SGDLS and CDR2 YYNGEE. CDR3 bases: TGTGCCAGCAGCCGCCCCGAGGTCCAAGAGACCCAGTACTTC. Protein sequence: CASSRPEVQETQYF.

This chain joins TRBV25-1 and TRBJ2-7; D not resolved. Germline V gene sequence: CDR1 MGHDK, CDR2 SYGVNS. The CDR3 covers 13 residues. The V gene lost 8 bases and the J gene lost 1 base, with 12 bases spanning the gap. CDR3 region: CASRPAGSYEQYF. The CDR3 coding sequence is TGTGCCAGCCGTCCAGCAGGATCCTACGAGCAGTACTTC.

This clone was seen only once. The rearrangement joins TRBV7-8 to TRBJ1-4; 7 bases align to TRBD1. J gave up 8 bases and V 5 bases, and 8 bases lay outside the gene matches. The germline V gene encodes CDR1 SGHVS and CDR2 FQNEAQ. This CDR3 region has 14 residues. CDR3: CASSPRQGGEKLFF. The CDR3 DNA is TGTGCCAGCAGCCCCCGACAGGGCGGGGAAAAACTGTTTTTT.